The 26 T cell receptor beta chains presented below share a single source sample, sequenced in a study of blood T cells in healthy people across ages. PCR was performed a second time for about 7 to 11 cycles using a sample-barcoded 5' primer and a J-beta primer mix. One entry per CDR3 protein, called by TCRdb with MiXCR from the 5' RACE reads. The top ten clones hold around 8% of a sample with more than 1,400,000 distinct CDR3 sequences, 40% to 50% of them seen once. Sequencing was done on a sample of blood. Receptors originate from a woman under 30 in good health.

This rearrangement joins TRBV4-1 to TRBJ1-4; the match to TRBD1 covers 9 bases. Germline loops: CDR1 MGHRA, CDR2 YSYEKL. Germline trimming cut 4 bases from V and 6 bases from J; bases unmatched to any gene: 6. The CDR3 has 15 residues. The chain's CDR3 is CASSPGQGGDEKLFF. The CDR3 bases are TGCGCCAGCAGCCCGGGACAGGGCGGAGATGAAAAACTGTTTTTT.

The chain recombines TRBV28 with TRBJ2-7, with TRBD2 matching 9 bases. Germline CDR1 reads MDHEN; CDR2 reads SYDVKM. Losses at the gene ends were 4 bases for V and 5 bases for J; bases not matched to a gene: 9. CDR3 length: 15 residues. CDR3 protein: CASSSSAGGVNEQYF. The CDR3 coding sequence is TGTGCCAGCAGTTCCTCAGCGGGAGGAGTTAACGAGCAGTACTTC.

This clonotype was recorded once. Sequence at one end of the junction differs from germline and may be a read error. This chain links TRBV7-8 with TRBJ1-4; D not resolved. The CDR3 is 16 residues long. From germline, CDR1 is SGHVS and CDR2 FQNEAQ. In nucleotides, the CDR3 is TGTTCCAGCAGCTTAGCTTACGACGGTTCCAATGAAAAACTGTTTTTT. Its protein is CSSSLAYDGSNEKLFF. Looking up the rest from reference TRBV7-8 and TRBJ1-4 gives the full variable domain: GAGVSQSPRYKVAKRGQDVALRCDPISGHVSLFWYQQALGQGPEFLTYFQNEAQLDKSGLPSDRFFAERPEGSVSTLKIQRTQQEDSAVYLCSSSLAYDGSNEKLFFGSGTQLSVL.

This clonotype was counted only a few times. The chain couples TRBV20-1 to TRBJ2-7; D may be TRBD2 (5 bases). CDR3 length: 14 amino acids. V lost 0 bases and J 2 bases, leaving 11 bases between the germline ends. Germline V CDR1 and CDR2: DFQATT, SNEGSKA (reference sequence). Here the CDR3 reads CSARDLTGTYEQYF. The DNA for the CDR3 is TGCAGTGCTAGAGACCTGACGGGAACCTACGAGCAGTACTTC.

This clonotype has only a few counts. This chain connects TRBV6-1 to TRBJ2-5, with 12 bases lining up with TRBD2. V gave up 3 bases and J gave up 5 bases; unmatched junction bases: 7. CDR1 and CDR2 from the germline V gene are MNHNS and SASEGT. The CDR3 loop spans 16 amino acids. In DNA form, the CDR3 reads TGTGCCAGCAGTGACTTGACTAGCGGGAGTCGGGAGACCCAGTACTTC. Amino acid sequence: CASSDLTSGSRETQYF.

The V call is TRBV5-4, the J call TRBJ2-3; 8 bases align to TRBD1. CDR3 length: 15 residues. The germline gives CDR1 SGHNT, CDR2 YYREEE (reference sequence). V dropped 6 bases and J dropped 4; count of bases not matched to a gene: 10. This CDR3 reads CASTMMQGASDTQYF. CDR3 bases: TGTGCCAGCACCATGATGCAGGGGGCGTCAGATACGCAGTATTTT.

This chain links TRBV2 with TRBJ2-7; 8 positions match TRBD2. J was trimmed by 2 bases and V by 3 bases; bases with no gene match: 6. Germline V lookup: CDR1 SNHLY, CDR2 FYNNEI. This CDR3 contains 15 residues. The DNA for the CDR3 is TGTGCCAGCAGTGAGTCGATAGCGGGGCCCTACGAGCAGTACTTC. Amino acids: CASSESIAGPYEQYF.

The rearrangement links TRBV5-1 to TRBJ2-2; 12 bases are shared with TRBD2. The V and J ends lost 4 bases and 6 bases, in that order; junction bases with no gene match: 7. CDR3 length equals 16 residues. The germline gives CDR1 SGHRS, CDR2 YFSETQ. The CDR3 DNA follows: TGCGCCAGCAGCCAGACTAGCGGGGGAACTGCCGGGGAGCTGTTTTTT. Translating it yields CASSQTSGGTAGELFF.

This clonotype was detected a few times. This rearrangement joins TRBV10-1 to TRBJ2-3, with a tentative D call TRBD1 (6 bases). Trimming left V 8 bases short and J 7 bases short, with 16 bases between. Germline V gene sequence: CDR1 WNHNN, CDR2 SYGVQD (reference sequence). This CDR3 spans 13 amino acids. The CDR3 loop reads CASGGQRTNTQYF. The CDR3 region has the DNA TGCGCCAGCGGGGGACAAAGAACGAATACGCAGTATTTT.

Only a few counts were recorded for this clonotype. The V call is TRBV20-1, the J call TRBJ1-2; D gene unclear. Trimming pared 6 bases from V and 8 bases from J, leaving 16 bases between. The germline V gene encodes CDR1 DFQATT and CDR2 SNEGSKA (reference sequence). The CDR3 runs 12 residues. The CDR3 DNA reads TGCAGTGCGGACTCCCGGGAGGAAGGCTACACCTTC. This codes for CSADSREEGYTF.

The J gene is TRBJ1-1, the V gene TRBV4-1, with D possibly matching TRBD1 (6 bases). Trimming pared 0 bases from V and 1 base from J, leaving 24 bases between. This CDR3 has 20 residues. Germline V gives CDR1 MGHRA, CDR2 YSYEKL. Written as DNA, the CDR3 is TGCGCCAGCAGCCAAGAAGGTTCTTACTACCACACAGGGAAGAACACTGAAGCTTTCTTT. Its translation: CASSQEGSYYHTGKNTEAFF.

The CDR3 coding sequence is TGCGCCAGCAGCTCCCGTGTAGGAGCGGGGGGGGACAATGAGCAGTTCTTC. The encoded protein is CASSSRVGAGGDNEQFF. The chain combines TRBV5-1 with TRBJ2-1, with 10 bases aligning to TRBD2. Unmatched junction bases numbered 11, after V lost 3 bases and J lost 5 bases. Per the germline V gene, CDR1 is SGHRS and CDR2 is YFSETQ. CDR3 length equals 17 residues.

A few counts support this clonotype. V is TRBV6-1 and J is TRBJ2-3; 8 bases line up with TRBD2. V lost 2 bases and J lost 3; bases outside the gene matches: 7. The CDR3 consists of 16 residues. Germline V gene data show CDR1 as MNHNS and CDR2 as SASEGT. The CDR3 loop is CASSEITSGYTDTQYF. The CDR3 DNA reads TGTGCCAGCAGTGAAATCACTAGCGGATATACAGATACGCAGTATTTT.

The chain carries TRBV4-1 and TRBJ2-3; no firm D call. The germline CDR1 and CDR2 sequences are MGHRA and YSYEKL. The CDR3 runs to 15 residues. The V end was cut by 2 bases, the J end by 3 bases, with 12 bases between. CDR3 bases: TGCGCCAGCAGCCAAACGACTGACTGGACAGATACGCAGTATTTT. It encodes CASSQTTDWTDTQYF.

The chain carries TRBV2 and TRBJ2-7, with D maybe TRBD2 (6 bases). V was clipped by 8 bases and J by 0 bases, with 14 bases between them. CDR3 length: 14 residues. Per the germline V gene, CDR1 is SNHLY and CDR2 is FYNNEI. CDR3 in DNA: TGTGCCAGCGGCCGGGACTTAATCTCCTACGAGCAGTACTTC. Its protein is CASGRDLISYEQYF.

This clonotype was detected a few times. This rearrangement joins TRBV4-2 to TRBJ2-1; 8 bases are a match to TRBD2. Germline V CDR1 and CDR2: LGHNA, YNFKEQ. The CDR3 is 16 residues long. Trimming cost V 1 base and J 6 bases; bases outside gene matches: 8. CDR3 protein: CASSQAGLAKSNEQFF. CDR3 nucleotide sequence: TGTGCCAGCAGCCAAGCTGGACTAGCTAAATCCAATGAGCAGTTCTTC.

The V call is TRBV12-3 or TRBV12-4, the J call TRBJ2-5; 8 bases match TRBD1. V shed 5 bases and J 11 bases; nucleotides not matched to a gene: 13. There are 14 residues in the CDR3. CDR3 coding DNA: TGTGCCAGCAGTCCAGGGGGCATAATCAATGAGCAGTACTTC. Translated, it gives CASSPGGIINEQYF.

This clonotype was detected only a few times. The CDR3 bases are TGTGCCAGCAGTCCGGGGACTAGCGGGAGCGTATCCTACAATGAGCAGTTCTTC. This sequence encodes CASSPGTSGSVSYNEQFF. The chain has TRBV6-6 and TRBJ2-1, with 14 positions matching TRBD2. The CDR3 contains 18 residues. V lost 5 bases to trimming and J lost 1 base; unmatched junction nucleotides: 7. Germline CDR1 reads MNHNY; CDR2 reads SVGAGI (reference sequence).

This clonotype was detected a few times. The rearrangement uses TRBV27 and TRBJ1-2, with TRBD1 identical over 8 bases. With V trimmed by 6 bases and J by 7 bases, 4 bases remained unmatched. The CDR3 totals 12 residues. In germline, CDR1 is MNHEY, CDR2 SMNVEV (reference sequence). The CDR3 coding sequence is TGTGCCAGCAGAACTGACAGGGGTGGCTACACCTTC. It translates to CASRTDRGGYTF.

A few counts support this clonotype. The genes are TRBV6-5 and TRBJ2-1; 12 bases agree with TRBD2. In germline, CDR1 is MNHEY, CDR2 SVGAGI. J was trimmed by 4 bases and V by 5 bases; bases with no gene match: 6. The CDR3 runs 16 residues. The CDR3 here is CASSRLAGAQYNEQFF. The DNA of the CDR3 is TGTGCCAGCAGTCGACTAGCGGGGGCGCAATACAATGAGCAGTTCTTC.

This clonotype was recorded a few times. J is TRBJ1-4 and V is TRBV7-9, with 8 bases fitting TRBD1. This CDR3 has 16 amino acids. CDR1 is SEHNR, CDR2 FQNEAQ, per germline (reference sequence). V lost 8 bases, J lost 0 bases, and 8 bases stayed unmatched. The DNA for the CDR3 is TGTGCCAGCGGCCCCCAGGGGGCAACAACTAATGAAAAACTGTTTTTT. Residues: CASGPQGATTNEKLFF. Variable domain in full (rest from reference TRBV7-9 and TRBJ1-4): DTGVSQNPRHKITKRGQNVTFRCDPISEHNRLYWYRQTLGQGPEFLTYFQNEAQLEKSRLLSDRFSAERPKGSFSTLEIQRTEQGDSAMYLCASGPQGATTNEKLFFGSGTQLSVL.

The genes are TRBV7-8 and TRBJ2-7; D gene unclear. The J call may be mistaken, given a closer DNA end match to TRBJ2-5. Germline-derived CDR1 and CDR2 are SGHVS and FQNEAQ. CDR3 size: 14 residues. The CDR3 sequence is CASSFLAEAKTQYF. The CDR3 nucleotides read TGTGCCAGCAGCTTCCTCGCAGAGGCGAAGACCCAGTACTTC.

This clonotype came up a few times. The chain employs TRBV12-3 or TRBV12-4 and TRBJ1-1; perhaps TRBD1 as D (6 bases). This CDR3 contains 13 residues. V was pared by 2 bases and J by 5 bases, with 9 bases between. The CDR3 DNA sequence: TGTGCCAGCAGTTTATGGGGGCCTACTGAAGCTTTCTTT. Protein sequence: CASSLWGPTEAFF.

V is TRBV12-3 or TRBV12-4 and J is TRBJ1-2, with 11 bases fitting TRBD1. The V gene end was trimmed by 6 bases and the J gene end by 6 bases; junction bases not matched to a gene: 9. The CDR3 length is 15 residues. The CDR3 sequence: CASRLAGTGGDGYTF. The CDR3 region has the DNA TGTGCCAGCAGGTTGGCGGGGACAGGGGGAGATGGCTACACCTTC.

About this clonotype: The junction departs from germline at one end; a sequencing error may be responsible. The chain's CDR3 is CAGGTSYNEQFF. The CDR3 nucleotides are TGCGCGGGAGGCACCTCCTACAATGAGCAGTTCTTC. The chain joins TRBV15 to TRBJ2-1, with 8 bases aligning to TRBD2. Germline loops: CDR1 LNHNV, CDR2 YYDKDF (reference sequence). The CDR3 length is 12 residues. Looking up the rest from reference TRBV15 and TRBJ2-1 gives the full variable domain: DAMVIQNPRYQVTQFGKPVTLSCSQTLNHNVMYWYQQKSSQAPKLLFHYYDKDFNNEADTPDNFQSRRPNTSFCFLDIRSPGLGDTAMYLCAGGTSYNEQFFGPGTRLTVL.

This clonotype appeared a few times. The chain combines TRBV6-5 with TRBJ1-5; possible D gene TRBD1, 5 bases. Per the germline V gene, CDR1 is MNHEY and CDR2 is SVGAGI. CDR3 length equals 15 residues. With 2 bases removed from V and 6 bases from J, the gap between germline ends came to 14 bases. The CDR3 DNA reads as TGTGCCAGCAGTTACGTTGGGGGGTCTGGTCAGCCCCAGCATTTT. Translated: CASSYVGGSGQPQHF.